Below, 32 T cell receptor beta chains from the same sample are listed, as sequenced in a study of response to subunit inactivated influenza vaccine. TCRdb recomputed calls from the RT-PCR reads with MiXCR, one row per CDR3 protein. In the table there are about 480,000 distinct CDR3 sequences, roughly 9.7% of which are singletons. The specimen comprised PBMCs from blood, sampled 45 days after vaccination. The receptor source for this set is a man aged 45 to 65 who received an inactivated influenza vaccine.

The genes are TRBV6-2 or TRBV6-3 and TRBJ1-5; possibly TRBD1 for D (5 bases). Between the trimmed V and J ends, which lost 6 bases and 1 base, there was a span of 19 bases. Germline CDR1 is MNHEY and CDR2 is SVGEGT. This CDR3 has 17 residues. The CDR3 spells CASSPTTGRVSNQPQHF. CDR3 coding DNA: TGTGCCAGCAGCCCTACCACCGGCAGGGTGAGCAATCAGCCCCAGCATTTT.

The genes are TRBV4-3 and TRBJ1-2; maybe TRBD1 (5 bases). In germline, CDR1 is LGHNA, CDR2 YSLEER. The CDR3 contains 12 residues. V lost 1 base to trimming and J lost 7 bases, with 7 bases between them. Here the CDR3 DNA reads TGCGCCAGCAGCCAAGGGGGGGTTGGCTACACCTTC. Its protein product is CASSQGGVGYTF.

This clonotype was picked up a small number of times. CDR3 in amino acids: CSAQSGTSGLGDTQYF. The DNA for the CDR3 is TGCAGTGCGCAGTCCGGGACTAGCGGGCTGGGAGATACGCAGTATTTT. This sequence joins TRBV20-1 and TRBJ2-3; 12 positions match TRBD2. V gave up 6 bases and J gave up 5 bases; unmatched junction bases: 12. The CDR3 sequence is 16 residues long. CDR1 is DFQATT and CDR2 is SNEGSKA in the germline V gene (reference sequence).

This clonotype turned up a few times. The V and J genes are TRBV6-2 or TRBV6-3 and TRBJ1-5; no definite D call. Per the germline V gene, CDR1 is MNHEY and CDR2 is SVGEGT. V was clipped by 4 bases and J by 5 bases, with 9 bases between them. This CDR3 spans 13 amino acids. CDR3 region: CASSSSGDQPQHF. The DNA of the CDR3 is TGTGCCAGCAGTTCTTCTGGGGATCAGCCCCAGCATTTT.

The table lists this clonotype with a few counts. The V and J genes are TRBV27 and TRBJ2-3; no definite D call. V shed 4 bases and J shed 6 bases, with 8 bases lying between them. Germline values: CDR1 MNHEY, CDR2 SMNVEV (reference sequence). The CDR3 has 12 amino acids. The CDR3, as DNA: TGTGCCAGCAGTTCCCCCGGGGATACGCAGTATTTT. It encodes CASSSPGDTQYF.

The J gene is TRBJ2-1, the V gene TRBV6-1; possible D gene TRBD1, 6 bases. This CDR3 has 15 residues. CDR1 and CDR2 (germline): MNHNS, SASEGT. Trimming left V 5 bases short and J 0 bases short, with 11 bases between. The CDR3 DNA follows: TGTGCCAGCAGTCAGGGGCCTCCCTCCTACAATGAGCAGTTCTTC. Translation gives CASSQGPPSYNEQFF.

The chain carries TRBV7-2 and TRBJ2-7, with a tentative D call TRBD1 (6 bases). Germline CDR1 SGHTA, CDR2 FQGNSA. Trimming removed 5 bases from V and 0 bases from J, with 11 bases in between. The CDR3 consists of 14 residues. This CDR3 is CASSPRQDSYEQYF. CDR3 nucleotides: TGTGCCAGCAGCCCAAGACAGGACTCCTACGAGCAGTACTTC. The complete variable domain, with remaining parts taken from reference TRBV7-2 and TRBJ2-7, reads GAGVSQSPSNKVTEKGKDVELRCDPISGHTALYWYRQSLGQGLEFLIYFQGNSAPDKSGLPSDRFSAERTGGSVSTLTIQRTQQEDSAVYLCASSPRQDSYEQYFGPGTRLTVT.

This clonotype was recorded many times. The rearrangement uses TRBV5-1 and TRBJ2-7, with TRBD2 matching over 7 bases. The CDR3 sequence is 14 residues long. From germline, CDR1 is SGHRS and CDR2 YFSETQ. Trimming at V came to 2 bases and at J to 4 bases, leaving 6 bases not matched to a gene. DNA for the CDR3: TGCGCCAGCAGCTTTAGCAGCGGGGCTTACGAGCAGTACTTC. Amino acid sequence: CASSFSSGAYEQYF.

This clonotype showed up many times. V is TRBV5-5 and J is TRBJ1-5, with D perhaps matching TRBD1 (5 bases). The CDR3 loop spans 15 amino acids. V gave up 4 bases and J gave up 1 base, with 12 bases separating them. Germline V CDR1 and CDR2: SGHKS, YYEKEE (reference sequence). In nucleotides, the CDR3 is TGTGCCAGCAGCCCAGGGAAGACAAGCAATCAGCCCCAGCATTTT. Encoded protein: CASSPGKTSNQPQHF.

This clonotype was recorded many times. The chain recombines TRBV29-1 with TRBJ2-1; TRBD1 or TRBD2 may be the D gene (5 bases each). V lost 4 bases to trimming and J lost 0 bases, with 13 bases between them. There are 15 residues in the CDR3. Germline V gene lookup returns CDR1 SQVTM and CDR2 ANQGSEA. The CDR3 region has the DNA TGCAGCGTTGCAGGGACGCCGAGCTCCTACAATGAGCAGTTCTTC. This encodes CSVAGTPSSYNEQFF.

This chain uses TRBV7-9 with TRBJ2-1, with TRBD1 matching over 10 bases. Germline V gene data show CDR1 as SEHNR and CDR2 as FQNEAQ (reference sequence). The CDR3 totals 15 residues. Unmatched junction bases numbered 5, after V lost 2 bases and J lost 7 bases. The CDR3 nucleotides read TGTGCCAGCAGCTTACCGACAGGGGGCCGTAATGAGCAGTTCTTC. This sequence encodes CASSLPTGGRNEQFF.

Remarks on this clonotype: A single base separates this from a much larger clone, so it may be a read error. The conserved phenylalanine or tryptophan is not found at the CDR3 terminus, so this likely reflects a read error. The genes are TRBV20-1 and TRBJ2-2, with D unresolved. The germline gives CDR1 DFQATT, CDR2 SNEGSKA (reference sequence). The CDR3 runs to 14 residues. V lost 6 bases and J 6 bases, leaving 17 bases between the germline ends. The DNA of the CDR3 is TGCAGTGCCGTGAAGTCGGCCGCGGCCGGGGAGCTGTTTCTT. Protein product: CSAVKSAAAGELFL.

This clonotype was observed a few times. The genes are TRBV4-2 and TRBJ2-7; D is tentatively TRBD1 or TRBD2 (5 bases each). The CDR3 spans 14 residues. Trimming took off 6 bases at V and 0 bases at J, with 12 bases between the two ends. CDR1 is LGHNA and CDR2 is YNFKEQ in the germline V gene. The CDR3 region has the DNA TGTGCCAGCAGTGATGGGGCGGGCTCCTACGAGCAGTACTTC. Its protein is CASSDGAGSYEQYF.

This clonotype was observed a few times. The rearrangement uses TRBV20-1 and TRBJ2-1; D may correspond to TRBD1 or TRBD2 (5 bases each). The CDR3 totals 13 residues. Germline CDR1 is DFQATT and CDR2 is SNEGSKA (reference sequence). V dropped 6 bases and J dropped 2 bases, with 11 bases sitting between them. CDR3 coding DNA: TGCAGTGCCCAATTGGGGGCCTACAATGAGCAGTTCTTC. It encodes CSAQLGAYNEQFF.

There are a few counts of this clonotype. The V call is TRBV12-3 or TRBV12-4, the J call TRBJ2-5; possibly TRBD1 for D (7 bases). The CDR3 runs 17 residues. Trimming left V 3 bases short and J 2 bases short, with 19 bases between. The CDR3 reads CASSFGAAGTAQETQYF. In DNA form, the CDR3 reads TGTGCCAGCAGTTTTGGGGCTGCGGGGACAGCTCAAGAGACCCAGTACTTC.

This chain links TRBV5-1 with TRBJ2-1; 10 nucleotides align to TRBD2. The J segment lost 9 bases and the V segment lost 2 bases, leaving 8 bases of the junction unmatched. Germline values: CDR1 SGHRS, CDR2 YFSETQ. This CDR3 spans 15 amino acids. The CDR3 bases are TGCGCCAGCAGCTTTGCTAGCGGGAGCGGGGGTGAGCAGTTCTTC. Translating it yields CASSFASGSGGEQFF.

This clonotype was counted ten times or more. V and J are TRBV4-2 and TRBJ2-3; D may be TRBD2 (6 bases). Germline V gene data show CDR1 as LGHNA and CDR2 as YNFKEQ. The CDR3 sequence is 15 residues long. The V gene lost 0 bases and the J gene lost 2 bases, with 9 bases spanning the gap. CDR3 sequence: CASSQDRDFTDTQYF. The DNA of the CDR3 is TGTGCCAGCAGCCAAGACCGGGACTTCACAGATACGCAGTATTTT.

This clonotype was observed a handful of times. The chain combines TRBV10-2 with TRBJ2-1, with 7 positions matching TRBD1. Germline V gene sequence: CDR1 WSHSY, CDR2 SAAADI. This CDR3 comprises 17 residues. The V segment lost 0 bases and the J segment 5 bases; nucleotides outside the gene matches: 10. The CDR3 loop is CASSESIGQVGNNEQFF. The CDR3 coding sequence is TGCGCCAGCAGTGAGTCGATAGGACAGGTCGGCAACAATGAGCAGTTCTTC.

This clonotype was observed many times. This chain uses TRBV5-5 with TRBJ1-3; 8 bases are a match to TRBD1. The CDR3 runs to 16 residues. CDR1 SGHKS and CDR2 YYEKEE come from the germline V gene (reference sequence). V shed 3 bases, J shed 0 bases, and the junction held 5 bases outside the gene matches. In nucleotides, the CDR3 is TGTGCCAGCAGCTGGGGACAGGACCGCTCTGGAAACACCATATATTTT. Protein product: CASSWGQDRSGNTIYF.

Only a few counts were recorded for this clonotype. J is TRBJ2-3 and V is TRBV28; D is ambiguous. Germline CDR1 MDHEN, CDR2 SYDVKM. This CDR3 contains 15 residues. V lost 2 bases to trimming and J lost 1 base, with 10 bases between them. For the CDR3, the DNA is TGTGCCAGCAGTTTAAGCAGACCGGGCACAGATACGCAGTATTTT. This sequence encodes CASSLSRPGTDTQYF.

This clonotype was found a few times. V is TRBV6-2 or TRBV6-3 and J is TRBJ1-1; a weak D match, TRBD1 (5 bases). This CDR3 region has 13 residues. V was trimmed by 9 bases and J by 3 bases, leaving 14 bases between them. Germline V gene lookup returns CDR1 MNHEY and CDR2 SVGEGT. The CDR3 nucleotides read TGTGCCAGTAACCGACGGGGGGACACTGAAGCTTTCTTT. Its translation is CASNRRGDTEAFF.

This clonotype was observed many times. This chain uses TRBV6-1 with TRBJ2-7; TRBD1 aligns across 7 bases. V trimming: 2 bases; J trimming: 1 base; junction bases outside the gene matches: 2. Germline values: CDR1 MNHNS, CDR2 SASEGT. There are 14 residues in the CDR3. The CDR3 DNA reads TGTGCCAGCAGTGAAACGACAGGGTCCTACGAGCAGTACTTC. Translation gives CASSETTGSYEQYF.

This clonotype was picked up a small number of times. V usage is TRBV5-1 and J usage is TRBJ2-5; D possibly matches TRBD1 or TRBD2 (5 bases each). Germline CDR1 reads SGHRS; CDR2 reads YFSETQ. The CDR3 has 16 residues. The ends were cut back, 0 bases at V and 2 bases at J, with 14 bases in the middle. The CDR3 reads CASSLGPLGTQETQYF. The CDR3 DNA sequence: TGCGCCAGCAGCTTGGGGCCCCTCGGGACGCAAGAGACCCAGTACTTC.

The CDR3 region is CASSHGLADTDTQYF. The CDR3 DNA follows: TGCGCCAGCAGCCACGGACTAGCGGACACAGATACGCAGTATTTT. The gene calls are TRBV4-3 and TRBJ2-3; TRBD2 matches at 10 bases. Losses at the gene ends were 3 bases for V and 2 bases for J; bases not matched to a gene: 2. The CDR3 contains 15 residues. Germline V lookup: CDR1 LGHNA, CDR2 YSLEER.

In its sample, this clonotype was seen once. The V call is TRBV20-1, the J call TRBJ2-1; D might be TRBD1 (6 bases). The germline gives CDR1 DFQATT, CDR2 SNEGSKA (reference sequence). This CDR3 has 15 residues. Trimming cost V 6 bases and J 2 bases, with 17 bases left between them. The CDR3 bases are TGCAGTGCGTCTCGCTCCAGGGGTCCCTACAATGAGCAGTTCTTC. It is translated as CSASRSRGPYNEQFF.

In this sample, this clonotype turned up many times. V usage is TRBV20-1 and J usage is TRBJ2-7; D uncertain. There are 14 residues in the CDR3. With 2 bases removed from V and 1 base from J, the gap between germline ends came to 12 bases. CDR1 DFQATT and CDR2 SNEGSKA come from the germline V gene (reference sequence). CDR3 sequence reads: CSARPTDRSYEQYF. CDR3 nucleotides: TGCAGTGCTAGACCGACGGATAGGTCCTACGAGCAGTACTTC.

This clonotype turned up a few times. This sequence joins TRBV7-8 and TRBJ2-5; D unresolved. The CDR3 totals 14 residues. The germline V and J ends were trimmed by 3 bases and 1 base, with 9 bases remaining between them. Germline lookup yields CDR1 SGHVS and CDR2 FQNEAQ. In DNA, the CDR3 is TGTGCCAGCAGCTTCCGGGCCCCCCAAGAGACCCAGTACTTC. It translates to CASSFRAPQETQYF.

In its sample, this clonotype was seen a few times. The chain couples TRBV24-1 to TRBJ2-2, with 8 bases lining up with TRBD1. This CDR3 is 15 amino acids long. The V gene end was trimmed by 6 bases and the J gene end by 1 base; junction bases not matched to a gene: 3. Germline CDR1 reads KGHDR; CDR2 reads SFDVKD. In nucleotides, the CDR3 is TGTGCCACCAGTTCAGGACAGGGGAACACCGGGGAGCTGTTTTTT. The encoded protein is CATSSGQGNTGELFF.

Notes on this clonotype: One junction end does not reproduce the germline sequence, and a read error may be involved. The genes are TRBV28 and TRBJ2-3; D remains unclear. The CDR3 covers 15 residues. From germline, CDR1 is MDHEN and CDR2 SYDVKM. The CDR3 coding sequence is TGTGCCGGCAGTTTGTTCACTTCTAGCACAGATACGCAGTATTTT. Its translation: CAGSLFTSSTDTQYF.

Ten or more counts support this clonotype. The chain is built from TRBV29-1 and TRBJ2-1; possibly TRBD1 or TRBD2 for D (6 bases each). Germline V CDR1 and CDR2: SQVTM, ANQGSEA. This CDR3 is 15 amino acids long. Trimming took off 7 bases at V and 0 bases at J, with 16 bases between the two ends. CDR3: CSAGGHPSSYNEQFF. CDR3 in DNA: TGCAGCGCCGGGGGACACCCGAGCTCCTACAATGAGCAGTTCTTC.

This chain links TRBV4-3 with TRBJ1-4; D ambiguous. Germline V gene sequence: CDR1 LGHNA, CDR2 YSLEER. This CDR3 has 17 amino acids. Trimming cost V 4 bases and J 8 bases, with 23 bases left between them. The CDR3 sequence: CASSLSQGPARREKLFF. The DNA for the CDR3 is TGCGCCAGCAGCCTCTCCCAAGGTCCGGCCCGGAGGGAAAAACTGTTTTTT.

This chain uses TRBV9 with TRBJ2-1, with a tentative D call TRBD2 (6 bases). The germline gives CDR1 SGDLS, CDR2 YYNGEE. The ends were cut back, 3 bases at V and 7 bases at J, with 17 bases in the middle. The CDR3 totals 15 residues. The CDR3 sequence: CASSAFSGLENEQFF. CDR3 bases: TGTGCCAGCAGCGCGTTCTCGGGACTCGAGAATGAGCAGTTCTTC.